One and the same sample provided the 7 T cell receptor beta chains below, sequenced in a study of spatial heterogeneity in lung cancer. Sample time point: sample taken at primary tumor resection. Using its own MiXCR run on the 5' RACE reads, TCRdb lists one record per CDR3 protein. The data contain about 5,100 distinct CDR3 sequences, roughly 10% of them seen just once; the ten biggest clones take up approximately 28%. Study-level findings and limits: For expanded intratumoral alpha and beta TCRs, counts tracked tumor mutation counts.

No cognate antigen is known for these TCRs. This sample comprised lung tumor tissue, obtained at surgery. These receptors were obtained from a female donor with early-stage non-small cell lung cancer.

This clonotype is medium-sized. The CDR3 is CASSGTGLNTGELFF. The CDR3 DNA sequence: TGTGCCAGCAGTGGGACAGGGCTCAACACCGGGGAGCTGTTTTTT. The chain combines TRBV2 with TRBJ2-2; 8 positions match TRBD1. This CDR3 is 15 amino acids long. Germline loops: CDR1 SNHLY, CDR2 FYNNEI. The V segment lost 4 bases and the J segment 2 bases; nucleotides outside the gene matches: 3. Full variable domain (remainder filled in from reference TRBV2 and TRBJ2-2): EPEVTQTPSHQVTQMGQEVILRCVPISNHLYFYWYRQILGQKVEFLVSFYNNEISEKSEIFDDQFSVERPDGSNFTLKIRSTKLEDSAMYFCASSGTGLNTGELFFGEGSRLTVL.

This clonotype counts as medium-sized. The chain links TRBV2 to TRBJ2-5; perhaps TRBD2 as D (6 bases). Germline CDR1 and CDR2: SNHLY and FYNNEI. This CDR3 contains 15 residues. With 4 bases removed from V and 2 bases from J, the gap between germline ends came to 14 bases. The CDR3 DNA follows: TGTGCCAGCAGTGGTGGGGTAGCGGCTCAAGAGACCCAGTACTTC. Translating it yields CASSGGVAAQETQYF.

In this sample, this clonotype turned up many times. The chain joins TRBV6-2 or TRBV6-3 to TRBJ1-5, with 7 bases aligning to TRBD1. The ends lost 1 base at V and 12 bases at J; junction bases unmatched: 12. The germline V gene has CDR1 MNHEY and CDR2 SVGEGT. This CDR3 is built from 15 residues. The chain's CDR3 is CASSYWGQSISDQHF. The CDR3, as DNA: TGTGCCAGCAGTTACTGGGGACAGTCCATCAGCGACCAGCATTTT.

This clonotype was counted between two and nine times. The V gene is TRBV28, the J gene TRBJ1-2, with TRBD1 identical over 8 bases. Germline assignment: CDR1 MDHEN and CDR2 SYDVKM. CDR3 length: 15 amino acids. V trimming: 5 bases; J trimming: 4 bases; junction bases outside the gene matches: 9. As DNA, the CDR3 is TGTGCCAGCAGTACATACCGGGACAGGTCCTATGGCTACACCTTC. It translates to CASSTYRDRSYGYTF.

In this sample, this clonotype turned up many times. The chain couples TRBV6-2 or TRBV6-3 to TRBJ2-1, with TRBD2 as a possible D gene (6 bases). V shed 2 bases and J shed 2 bases, with 13 bases lying between them. The CDR3 has 16 amino acids. Germline V gene data show CDR1 as MNHEY and CDR2 as SVGEGT. The CDR3 DNA reads as TGTGCCAGCAGTTACCGCGGGACTGCCCCCTACAATGAGCAGTTCTTC. Translating gives CASSYRGTAPYNEQFF.

This clonotype was recorded at least ten times. This sequence joins TRBV19 and TRBJ2-3, with a tentative D call TRBD1 (6 bases). Germline V gene lookup returns CDR1 LNHDA and CDR2 SQIVND (reference sequence). Trimming took 5 bases from V and 5 from J, leaving 20 bases between them. This CDR3 spans 16 amino acids. In DNA form, the CDR3 reads TGTGCCAGTAGTGGCGCGAGGACAGCTGGATTAGATACGCAGTATTTT. Encoded protein: CASSGARTAGLDTQYF.

This clonotype rates as medium-sized. V usage is TRBV5-1 and J usage is TRBJ1-1; D is uncertain. CDR3 length equals 15 residues. V was clipped by 0 bases and J by 1 base, with 10 bases between them. Germline-derived CDR1 and CDR2 are SGHRS and YFSETQ. The CDR3 DNA follows: TGCGCCAGCAGCTTGGAACGGGTTTGGAACACTGAAGCTTTCTTT. Translated, it gives CASSLERVWNTEAFF.